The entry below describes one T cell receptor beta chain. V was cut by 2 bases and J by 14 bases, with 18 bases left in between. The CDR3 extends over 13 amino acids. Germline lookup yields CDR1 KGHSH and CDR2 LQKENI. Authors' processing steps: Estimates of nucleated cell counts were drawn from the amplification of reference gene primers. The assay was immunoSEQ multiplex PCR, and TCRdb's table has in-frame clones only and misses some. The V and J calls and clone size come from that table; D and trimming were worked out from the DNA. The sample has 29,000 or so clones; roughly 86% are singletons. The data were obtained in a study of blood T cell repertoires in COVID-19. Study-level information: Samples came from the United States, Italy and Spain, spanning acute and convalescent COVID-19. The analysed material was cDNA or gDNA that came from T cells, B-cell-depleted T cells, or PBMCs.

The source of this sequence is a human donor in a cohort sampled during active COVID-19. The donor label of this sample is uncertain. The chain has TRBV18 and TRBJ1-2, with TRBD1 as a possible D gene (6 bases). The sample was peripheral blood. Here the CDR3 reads CASSPSDRSYGTF. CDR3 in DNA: TGTGCCAGCTCACCAAGCGACAGGTCCTACGGGACCTTC.